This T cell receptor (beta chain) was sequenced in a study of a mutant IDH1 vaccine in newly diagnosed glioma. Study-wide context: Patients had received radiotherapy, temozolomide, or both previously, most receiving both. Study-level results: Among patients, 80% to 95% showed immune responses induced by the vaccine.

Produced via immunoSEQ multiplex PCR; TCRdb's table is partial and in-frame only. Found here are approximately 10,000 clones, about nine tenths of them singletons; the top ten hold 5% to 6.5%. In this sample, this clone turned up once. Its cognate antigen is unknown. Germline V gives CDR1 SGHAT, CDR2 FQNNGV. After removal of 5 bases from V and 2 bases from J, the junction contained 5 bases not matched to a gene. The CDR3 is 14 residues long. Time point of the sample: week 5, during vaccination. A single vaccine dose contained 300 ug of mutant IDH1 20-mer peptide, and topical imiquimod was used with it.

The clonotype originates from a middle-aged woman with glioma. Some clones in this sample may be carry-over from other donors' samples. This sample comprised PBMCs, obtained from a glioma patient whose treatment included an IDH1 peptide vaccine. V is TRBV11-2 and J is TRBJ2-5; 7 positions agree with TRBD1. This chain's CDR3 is CASSPPGQQETQYF. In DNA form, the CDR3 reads TGTGCCAGCAGCCCTCCGGGACAGCAAGAGACCCAGTACTTC.